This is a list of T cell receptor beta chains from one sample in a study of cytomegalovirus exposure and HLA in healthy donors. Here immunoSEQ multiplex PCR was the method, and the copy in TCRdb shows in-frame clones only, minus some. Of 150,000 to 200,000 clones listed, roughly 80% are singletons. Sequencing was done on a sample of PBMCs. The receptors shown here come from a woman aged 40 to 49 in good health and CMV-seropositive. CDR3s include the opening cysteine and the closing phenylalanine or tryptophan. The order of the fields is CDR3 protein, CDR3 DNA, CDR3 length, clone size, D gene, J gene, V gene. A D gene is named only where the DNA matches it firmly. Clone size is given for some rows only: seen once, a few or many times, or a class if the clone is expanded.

CDR3aa: CASSPTSGSQNPYEQYF; CDR3nt: TGTGCCAGCAGCCCGACTAGCGGGAGCCAAAACCCCTACGAGCAGTACTTC; len: 17; abundance: .; d_gene: TRBD2; j_gene: TRBJ2-7; v_gene: TRBV4-2
CDR3aa: CASSLIGQPYGYTF; CDR3nt: TGTGCCAGCAGTTTAATTGGACAGCCATATGGCTACACCTTC; len: 14; abundance: .; d_gene: .; j_gene: TRBJ1-2; v_gene: TRBV28
CDR3aa: CASSQGDTYNSPLHF; CDR3nt: TGCGCCAGCAGCCAAGGCGATACCTATAATTCACCCCTCCACTTT; len: 15; abundance: .; d_gene: .; j_gene: TRBJ1-6; v_gene: TRBV4-1
CDR3aa: CASARDQATQYF; CDR3nt: TGTGCCAGCGCCAGGGATCAGGCGACCCAGTACTTC; len: 12; abundance: once; d_gene: .; j_gene: TRBJ2-5; v_gene: TRBV7-9
CDR3aa: CASSEKPGLAGHYEQYF; CDR3nt: TGTGCCAGCAGCGAGAAACCGGGACTAGCGGGACACTACGAGCAGTACTTC; len: 17; abundance: .; d_gene: TRBD2; j_gene: TRBJ2-7; v_gene: TRBV4-2
CDR3aa: CASSLTRYLNEQYF; CDR3nt: TGTGCCAGCAGCCTGACGAGGTATTTGAACGAGCAGTACTTC; len: 14; abundance: .; d_gene: .; j_gene: TRBJ2-7; v_gene: TRBV27
CDR3aa: CASATGTGVYNEQFF; CDR3nt: TGTGCCAGTGCCACCGGGACAGGGGTCTACAATGAGCAGTTCTTC; len: 15; abundance: .; d_gene: TRBD1; j_gene: TRBJ2-1; v_gene: TRBV19
CDR3aa: CASSSKFGTSGNNEQFF; CDR3nt: TGTGCTAGCAGCTCAAAATTCGGGACTAGCGGGAACAATGAGCAGTTCTTC; len: 17; abundance: .; d_gene: TRBD2; j_gene: TRBJ2-1; v_gene: TRBV7-7
CDR3aa: CSVEGGGTDTQYF; CDR3nt: TGCAGCGTTGAAGGGGGAGGCACAGATACGCAGTATTTT; len: 13; abundance: once; d_gene: .; j_gene: TRBJ2-3; v_gene: TRBV29-1
CDR3aa: CASSQMNTEAFF; CDR3nt: TGTGCCAGCAGCCAAATGAACACTGAAGCTTTCTTT; len: 12; abundance: .; d_gene: .; j_gene: TRBJ1-1; v_gene: TRBV6-6
CDR3aa: CASSSMTSGRGETQYF; CDR3nt: TGTGCCAGCAGCTCGATGACTAGCGGGAGAGGGGAGACCCAGTACTTC; len: 16; abundance: .; d_gene: TRBD2; j_gene: TRBJ2-5; v_gene: TRBV5-4
CDR3aa: CAIGGGLNTEAFF; CDR3nt: TGTGCCATCGGGGGAGGGTTGAACACTGAAGCTTTCTTT; len: 13; abundance: .; d_gene: .; j_gene: TRBJ1-1; v_gene: TRBV10-3
CDR3aa: CAITPGHANEKLFF; CDR3nt: TGTGCCATCACACCGGGACATGCAAATGAAAAACTGTTTTTT; len: 14; abundance: .; d_gene: .; j_gene: TRBJ1-4; v_gene: TRBV6-5
CDR3aa: CASSLGRGNQPQHF; CDR3nt: TGTGCCAGCAGCTTGGGCCGGGGCAATCAGCCCCAGCATTTT; len: 14; abundance: .; d_gene: .; j_gene: TRBJ1-5; v_gene: TRBV5-5
CDR3aa: CASKRHYGELFF; CDR3nt: TGTGCCAGCAAGAGGCACTACGGGGAGCTGTTTTTT; len: 12; abundance: .; d_gene: .; j_gene: TRBJ2-2; v_gene: TRBV6-1
CDR3aa: CASGTTYGYTF; CDR3nt: TGTGCCAGCGGGACAACATATGGCTACACCTTC; len: 11; abundance: .; d_gene: .; j_gene: TRBJ1-2; v_gene: TRBV28
CDR3aa: CASRDYTDTQYF; CDR3nt: TGTGCCAGCAGAGACTACACAGATACGCAGTATTTT; len: 12; abundance: .; d_gene: .; j_gene: TRBJ2-3; v_gene: TRBV2
CDR3aa: CASMERGGYEQYF; CDR3nt: TGTGCCAGCATGGAGAGGGGGGGTTACGAGCAGTACTTC; len: 13; abundance: .; d_gene: .; j_gene: TRBJ2-7; v_gene: TRBV2
CDR3aa: CSVDRVQETQYF; CDR3nt: TGCAGCGTTGACAGGGTTCAAGAGACCCAGTACTTC; len: 12; abundance: .; d_gene: .; j_gene: TRBJ2-5; v_gene: TRBV29-1
CDR3aa: CASSMTGQGNQPQHF; CDR3nt: TGTGCCAGTAGTATGACCGGACAGGGCAATCAGCCCCAGCATTTT; len: 15; abundance: .; d_gene: TRBD1; j_gene: TRBJ1-5; v_gene: TRBV19
CDR3aa: CASSLIVTSGNNEQFF; CDR3nt: TGTGCCAGCAGTTTAATAGTAACTAGCGGAAACAATGAGCAGTTCTTC; len: 16; abundance: .; d_gene: TRBD2; j_gene: TRBJ2-1; v_gene: TRBV28
CDR3aa: CASSYRDRVSNQPQHF; CDR3nt: TGTGCCAGTAGTTACCGGGACAGGGTTAGCAATCAGCCCCAGCATTTT; len: 16; abundance: .; d_gene: TRBD1; j_gene: TRBJ1-5; v_gene: TRBV19
CDR3aa: CASSLFLASNTGELFF; CDR3nt: TGTGCCAGCAGCTTATTTTTGGCTTCTAACACCGGGGAGCTGTTTTTT; len: 16; abundance: .; d_gene: .; j_gene: TRBJ2-2; v_gene: TRBV11-2
CDR3aa: CASRGQGLLQETQYF; CDR3nt: TGTGCCAGTAGGGGACAGGGCCTCCTCCAAGAGACCCAGTACTTC; len: 15; abundance: .; d_gene: TRBD1; j_gene: TRBJ2-5; v_gene: TRBV19
CDR3aa: CASSLVQGRNTIYF; CDR3nt: TGTGCCAGCAGCTTGGTACAGGGGCGAAACACCATATATTTT; len: 14; abundance: .; d_gene: TRBD1; j_gene: TRBJ1-3; v_gene: TRBV11-2
CDR3aa: CASSFSRGTTGELFF; CDR3nt: TGTGCCAGCAGTTTTAGCAGGGGGACCACCGGGGAGCTGTTTTTT; len: 15; abundance: few; d_gene: TRBD1; j_gene: TRBJ2-2; v_gene: TRBV27
CDR3aa: CASMWGSNSNQPQHF; CDR3nt: TGTGCCAGTATGTGGGGCAGCAATAGCAATCAGCCCCAGCATTTT; len: 15; abundance: .; d_gene: .; j_gene: TRBJ1-5; v_gene: TRBV19